The rows below give T cell receptor beta chains drawn from one sample of a study of shared clonotypes between healthy human individuals. The repertoire was sequenced with immunoSEQ multiplex PCR; TCRdb's copy has only in-frame clones and lacks some. The table lists hundreds of thousands of clones, roughly 70% of them singletons. Specimen: memory CD4+ T cells sorted from blood. All receptors derive from a woman aged 25 to 39 in good health. Each CDR3 is given with its conserved first and last residue. A D gene is named only where the DNA matches it firmly. Where a row states a size, it is once, few, many or the class of an expanded clone; other rows omit it.

TRBV4-2	TRBJ2-3	16	-	-	TGTGCCAGCAGCCAAGAGCCGTTTGGTGGCACAGATACGCAGTATTTT	CASSQEPFGGTDTQYF
TRBV30	TRBJ1-5	13	TRBD1	-	TGTGCCTGGAGTGAACAGGGGGATCAGCCCCAGCATTTT	CAWSEQGDQPQHF
TRBV7-8	TRBJ1-2	13	-	few	TGTGCCAGCAGCCCCAGCGGGGGCGAGGTTCGGACCTTC	CASSPSGGEVRTF
TRBV7-6	TRBJ2-1	14	-	-	TGTGCCAGCAGCTACCAGCGGGACAATATTGAGCAGTTCTTC	CASSYQRDNIEQFF
TRBV28	TRBJ2-3	13	-	-	TGTGCCAGCAGTTTACCTGGCACAGATACGCAGTATTTT	CASSLPGTDTQYF
TRBV5-1	TRBJ2-1	15	-	-	TGCGCCAGCAGCTTGGACACCTCAACATACAATGAGCAGTTCTTC	CASSLDTSTYNEQFF
TRBV2	TRBJ1-5	12	-	-	TGTGCCAGCAGTTTAAACAATCAGCCCCAGCATTTT	CASSLNNQPQHF
TRBV27	TRBJ1-1	18	TRBD1	-	TGTGCCAGCAGTCCGAGGAACAGGGGCCTAAATCCGAACACTGAAGCTTTCTTT	CASSPRNRGLNPNTEAFF
TRBV7-9	TRBJ2-2	14	-	few	TGTGCCAGCAGCTTTTCAGTGAACACCGGGGAGCTGTTTTTT	CASSFSVNTGELFF
TRBV19	TRBJ2-5	11	-	-	TGTGCCAGTAGTGTGAGGGAGACCCAGTACTTC	CASSVRETQYF
TRBV27	TRBJ2-7	15	-	-	TGTGCCAGCAGTTTAAGAGGGAGTTATCCCTACGAGCAGTACTTC	CASSLRGSYPYEQYF
TRBV6-1	TRBJ2-2	15	-	-	TGTGCCAGCGCTACGGGGAACGCGAACACCGGGGAGCTGTTTTTT	CASATGNANTGELFF
TRBV6-1	TRBJ2-1	15	-	many	TGTGCCAGCAGTGAAATGGACCCGAGTACCAATGAGCAGTTCTTC	CASSEMDPSTNEQFF
TRBV18	TRBJ1-5	15	-	-	TGTGCCAGCTCACCGACCGGGGGGCGGCATCAGCCCCAGCATTTT	CASSPTGGRHQPQHF
TRBV6-6	TRBJ1-2	14	TRBD1	-	TGTGCCAGCAGACCCGGACAGGGAACTTTGAGCTACACCTTC	CASRPGQGTLSYTF
TRBV7-9	TRBJ2-6	14	-	-	TGTGCCAGCAGCTGGGGATCTGGGGCCAACGTCCTGACTTTC	CASSWGSGANVLTF
TRBV18	TRBJ2-3	17	-	-	TGTGCCAGCTCCGCCCAGGGGGGCGGATCTAGCACAGATACGCAGTATTTT	CASSAQGGGSSTDTQYF
TRBV5-1	TRBJ2-2	15	TRBD2	few	TGCGCCAGCAGCCTAGCGGGAGTAAACACCGGGGAGCTGTTTTTT	CASSLAGVNTGELFF
TRBV5-1	TRBJ1-4	15	-	-	TGCGCCAGCAGCTTCAGACCGGGACTAAATGAAAAACTGTTTTTT	CASSFRPGLNEKLFF
TRBV28	TRBJ2-3	12	-	-	TGTGCCAGCGGGGGTATCGGAGATACGCAGTATTTT	CASGGIGDTQYF
TRBV29-1	TRBJ1-4	15	TRBD1	-	TGCAGCGTTGCACGGGGACAGGGGCCATATGAAAAACTGTTTTTT	CSVARGQGPYEKLFF
TRBV29-1	TRBJ2-5	14	TRBD2	-	TGCAGCGTTGAAGGGACTAGCGGGCAAGAGACCCAGTACTTC	CSVEGTSGQETQYF
TRBV7-3	TRBJ2-3	13	-	few	TGTGCCAGCAGCCAGAGCGGCACAGATACGCAGTATTTT	CASSQSGTDTQYF
TRBV11-2	TRBJ1-1	15	TRBD1	few	TGTGCCAGCAGCGCAACCCAGGGGGCGTCCACTGAAGCTTTCTTT	CASSATQGASTEAFF
TRBV21-1	TRBJ2-1	15	-	-	TGTGCCAGCAGCGACCGGGACGGTCCAAACAATGAGCAGTTCTTC	CASSDRDGPNNEQFF
TRBV9	TRBJ1-2	14	-	-	TGTGCCAGCAGCGTAGAGACGGGCGGCTATGGCTACACCTTC	CASSVETGGYGYTF
TRBV5-1	TRBJ2-5	13	-	-	TGCGCCAGCAGCCCGCAGGTTGAAGAGACCCAGTACTTC	CASSPQVEETQYF
TRBV6-5	TRBJ2-1	15	TRBD2	-	TGTGCCAGCAGCTCAGGACTAGCGGGAACCAATGAGCAGTTCTTC	CASSSGLAGTNEQFF
TRBV29-1	TRBJ1-3	15	-	few	TGCAGCGTTGAAGATCGGGGGAGAACTGGAAACACCATATATTTT	CSVEDRGRTGNTIYF